These T cell receptor beta chains were read from a single sample in a study of neoadjuvant nivolumab and ipilimumab in lung cancer. Profiling relied on immunoSEQ multiplex PCR, and the TCRdb table lists in-frame clones only, not all of them. This sample has about 18,000 clones, with about 90% found just once. Sequencing used peripheral blood, obtained before neoadjuvant nivolumab, alone or with ipilimumab. These receptors all stem from an adult with non-small cell lung cancer. Both conserved end residues are part of each CDR3. The order of the fields is D gene, V gene, CDR3 length, clone size, J gene, CDR3 protein, CDR3 DNA. The D gene is left open where the match is weak. The size field is filled for only some rows; it gives once, few, many or a size class.

D gene: NA
V gene: TRBV7-9
CDR3 length: 14
clone size: few
J gene: TRBJ1-1
CDR3 protein: CASRPPGENTEAFF
CDR3 DNA: TGTGCCAGCAGACCCCCGGGGGAGAACACTGAAGCTTTCTTT

D gene: TRBD1
V gene: TRBV4-2
CDR3 length: 17
clone size: few
J gene: TRBJ2-7
CDR3 protein: CASSHLAGQGVNYEQYF
CDR3 DNA: TGTGCCAGCAGCCATCTAGCGGGACAGGGGGTGAACTACGAGCAGTACTTC

D gene: TRBD2
V gene: TRBV11-3
CDR3 length: 14
clone size: NA
J gene: TRBJ2-1
CDR3 protein: CASSLVSGANEQFF
CDR3 DNA: TGTGCCAGCAGCTTAGTTAGCGGGGCCAATGAGCAGTTCTTC

D gene: NA
V gene: TRBV28
CDR3 length: 14
clone size: NA
J gene: TRBJ2-7
CDR3 protein: CASSFSGLGNEQYF
CDR3 DNA: TGTGCCAGCAGTTTCTCAGGCCTAGGGAACGAGCAGTACTTC

D gene: NA
V gene: TRBV9
CDR3 length: 15
clone size: NA
J gene: TRBJ2-3
CDR3 protein: CASSGTGGSTDTQYF
CDR3 DNA: TGTGCCAGCTCAGGAACGGGCGGGAGCACAGATACGCAGTATTTT

D gene: NA
V gene: TRBV6-5
CDR3 length: 14
clone size: NA
J gene: TRBJ1-1
CDR3 protein: CASSWFPANTEAFF
CDR3 DNA: TGTGCCAGCAGTTGGTTCCCAGCGAACACTGAAGCTTTCTTT

D gene: TRBD2
V gene: TRBV4-1
CDR3 length: 16
clone size: NA
J gene: TRBJ2-7
CDR3 protein: CASSQDSTSGLFEQYF
CDR3 DNA: TGCGCCAGCAGCCAAGATAGCACTAGCGGACTCTTCGAGCAGTACTTC

D gene: TRBD2
V gene: TRBV29-1
CDR3 length: 16
clone size: NA
J gene: TRBJ2-3
CDR3 protein: CSGQGLAGVSTDTQYF
CDR3 DNA: TGCAGCGGCCAAGGATTAGCGGGAGTGAGCACAGATACGCAGTATTTT

D gene: TRBD1
V gene: TRBV28
CDR3 length: 14
clone size: NA
J gene: TRBJ1-1
CDR3 protein: CASSQGTGGTEAFF
CDR3 DNA: TGTGCCAGCAGTCAAGGGACAGGGGGTACTGAAGCTTTCTTT

D gene: NA
V gene: TRBV27
CDR3 length: 13
clone size: NA
J gene: TRBJ2-1
CDR3 protein: CAIRAQGSNEQFF
CDR3 DNA: TGTGCCATCAGGGCCCAGGGAAGCAATGAGCAGTTCTTC

D gene: NA
V gene: TRBV5-5
CDR3 length: 13
clone size: NA
J gene: TRBJ2-5
CDR3 protein: CASSLHDQETQYF
CDR3 DNA: TGTGCCAGCAGCTTGCACGATCAAGAGACCCAGTACTTC

D gene: NA
V gene: TRBV29-1
CDR3 length: 11
clone size: NA
J gene: TRBJ2-7
CDR3 protein: CSVEIYAEVYF
CDR3 DNA: TGCAGCGTTGAGATTTACGCAGAGGTGTACTTC

D gene: NA
V gene: TRBV7-8
CDR3 length: 13
clone size: few
J gene: TRBJ2-7
CDR3 protein: CASTSAASYEQYF
CDR3 DNA: TGTGCCAGCACGTCAGCGGCTTCCTACGAGCAGTACTTC

D gene: NA
V gene: TRBV30
CDR3 length: 15
clone size: NA
J gene: TRBJ2-1
CDR3 protein: CAWSTSGYPYNEQFF
CDR3 DNA: TGTGCCTGGAGCACGAGCGGGTATCCCTACAATGAGCAGTTCTTC

D gene: TRBD2
V gene: TRBV14
CDR3 length: 16
clone size: once
J gene: TRBJ2-4
CDR3 protein: CASSQALGLGKNIQYF
CDR3 DNA: TGTGCCAGCAGCCAAGCATTGGGACTAGGCAAAAACATTCAGTACTTC

D gene: NA
V gene: TRBV30
CDR3 length: 15
clone size: few
J gene: TRBJ2-2
CDR3 protein: CAWRVNRANTGELFF
CDR3 DNA: TGTGCCTGGAGGGTTAACCGGGCCAACACCGGGGAGCTGTTTTTT

D gene: TRBD2
V gene: TRBV29-1
CDR3 length: 13
clone size: NA
J gene: TRBJ2-7
CDR3 protein: CSVFLLAGDEQYF
CDR3 DNA: TGCAGCGTTTTCCTCCTAGCGGGAGACGAGCAGTACTTC

D gene: NA
V gene: TRBV30
CDR3 length: 15
clone size: NA
J gene: TRBJ1-5
CDR3 protein: CAWRGNAYSNQPQHF
CDR3 DNA: TGTGCCTGGAGAGGCAACGCGTATAGCAATCAGCCCCAGCATTTT

D gene: TRBD1
V gene: TRBV10-2
CDR3 length: 15
clone size: NA
J gene: TRBJ1-1
CDR3 protein: CASSKTGTGSTEAFF
CDR3 DNA: TGCGCCAGCAGTAAAACCGGGACAGGGAGCACTGAAGCTTTCTTT

D gene: TRBD1
V gene: TRBV15
CDR3 length: 13
clone size: NA
J gene: TRBJ2-1
CDR3 protein: CATSRDRGGLQFF
CDR3 DNA: TGTGCCACCAGCAGAGACCGAGGGGGCCTGCAGTTCTTC

D gene: TRBD2
V gene: TRBV5-4
CDR3 length: 15
clone size: NA
J gene: TRBJ2-1
CDR3 protein: CASSLTSGIYNEQFF
CDR3 DNA: TGTGCCAGCAGTTTGACTAGCGGAATTTACAATGAGCAGTTCTTC

D gene: TRBD2
V gene: TRBV9
CDR3 length: 16
clone size: NA
J gene: TRBJ2-7
CDR3 protein: CASSVGASGRDYEQYF
CDR3 DNA: TGTGCCAGCAGCGTAGGGGCTAGCGGGCGAGACTACGAGCAGTACTTC

D gene: NA
V gene: TRBV6-5
CDR3 length: 13
clone size: NA
J gene: TRBJ2-5
CDR3 protein: CASSRDPSETQYF
CDR3 DNA: TGTGCCAGCAGTCGGGATCCTTCGGAGACCCAGTACTTC

D gene: NA
V gene: TRBV15
CDR3 length: 12
clone size: few
J gene: TRBJ1-2
CDR3 protein: CATSRESYGYTF
CDR3 DNA: TGTGCCACCAGCAGAGAGAGCTATGGCTACACCTTC

D gene: NA
V gene: TRBV5-1
CDR3 length: 14
clone size: once
J gene: TRBJ2-3
CDR3 protein: CASSIGGSTDTQYF
CDR3 DNA: TGCGCCAGCAGCATTGGAGGTAGCACAGATACGCAGTATTTT

D gene: NA
V gene: TRBV19
CDR3 length: 15
clone size: NA
J gene: TRBJ2-7
CDR3 protein: CASSITTRGSYEQYF
CDR3 DNA: TGTGCCAGTAGTATAACTACCCGCGGATCCTACGAGCAGTACTTC

D gene: NA
V gene: TRBV30
CDR3 length: 13
clone size: NA
J gene: TRBJ1-4
CDR3 protein: CAWSEAANDKLFF
CDR3 DNA: TGTGCCTGGAGTGAGGCAGCAAATGACAAACTGTTTTTT

D gene: TRBD2
V gene: TRBV7-8
CDR3 length: 15
clone size: NA
J gene: TRBJ2-1
CDR3 protein: CASRSGTSGYNEQFF
CDR3 DNA: TGTGCCAGCAGATCCGGGACTAGCGGGTACAATGAGCAGTTCTTC

D gene: NA
V gene: TRBV6-1
CDR3 length: 12
clone size: NA
J gene: TRBJ2-5
CDR3 protein: CASSVLMETQYF
CDR3 DNA: TGTGCCAGCAGTGTGCTGATGGAGACCCAGTACTTC

D gene: NA
V gene: TRBV5-6
CDR3 length: 14
clone size: once
J gene: TRBJ2-3
CDR3 protein: CASSLGSLKDTQYF
CDR3 DNA: TGTGCCAGCAGCTTGGGGTCCCTAAAGGATACGCAGTATTTT

D gene: NA
V gene: TRBV5-1
CDR3 length: 13
clone size: NA
J gene: TRBJ2-1
CDR3 protein: CASSWTKNNEQFF
CDR3 DNA: TGCGCCAGCAGCTGGACCAAAAACAATGAGCAGTTCTTC

D gene: NA
V gene: TRBV5-6
CDR3 length: 16
clone size: NA
J gene: TRBJ1-5
CDR3 protein: CASSLAGGASNQPQHF
CDR3 DNA: TGTGCCAGCAGCTTGGCGGGGGGGGCTAGCAATCAGCCCCAGCATTTT

D gene: NA
V gene: TRBV5-1
CDR3 length: 15
clone size: NA
J gene: TRBJ1-3
CDR3 protein: CASSGGEGTGNTIYF
CDR3 DNA: TGCGCCAGCAGCGGGGGGGAAGGGACTGGAAACACCATATATTTT

D gene: TRBD2
V gene: TRBV4-2
CDR3 length: 15
clone size: NA
J gene: TRBJ2-7
CDR3 protein: CASSQPSGSHHEQYF
CDR3 DNA: TGTGCCAGCAGCCAACCTAGCGGGAGTCACCACGAGCAGTACTTC

D gene: NA
V gene: TRBV10-3
CDR3 length: 12
clone size: few
J gene: TRBJ2-4
CDR3 protein: CAISGNENIQYF
CDR3 DNA: TGTGCCATTTCAGGGAATGAAAACATTCAGTACTTC

D gene: NA
V gene: TRBV7-9
CDR3 length: 13
clone size: NA
J gene: TRBJ2-3
CDR3 protein: CASSPGRSDTQYF
CDR3 DNA: TGTGCCAGCAGCCCCGGTCGGTCAGATACGCAGTATTTT

D gene: NA
V gene: TRBV18
CDR3 length: 14
clone size: NA
J gene: TRBJ2-5
CDR3 protein: CASSPYPARETQYF
CDR3 DNA: TGTGCCAGCTCACCTTATCCCGCTAGGGAGACCCAGTACTTC

D gene: NA
V gene: TRBV29-1
CDR3 length: 15
clone size: NA
J gene: TRBJ2-3
CDR3 protein: CSVEGAGGITDTQYF
CDR3 DNA: TGCAGCGTTGAGGGGGCGGGCGGAATCACAGATACGCAGTATTTT

D gene: NA
V gene: TRBV18
CDR3 length: 15
clone size: NA
J gene: TRBJ1-1
CDR3 protein: CASSPQILRDTEAFF
CDR3 DNA: TGTGCCAGCTCACCCCAGATTCTTAGGGACACTGAAGCTTTCTTT

D gene: NA
V gene: TRBV30
CDR3 length: 12
clone size: NA
J gene: TRBJ1-2
CDR3 protein: CAWRGAGYGYTF
CDR3 DNA: TGTGCCTGGAGGGGGGCAGGATATGGCTACACCTTC

D gene: TRBD2
V gene: TRBV5-1
CDR3 length: 16
clone size: NA
J gene: TRBJ2-2
CDR3 protein: CASSLRAGGYTGELFF
CDR3 DNA: TGCGCCAGCAGCTTAAGAGCGGGAGGTTACACCGGGGAGCTGTTTTTT

D gene: TRBD2
V gene: TRBV18
CDR3 length: 16
clone size: NA
J gene: TRBJ2-2
CDR3 protein: CASSPLLASNTGELFF
CDR3 DNA: TGTGCCAGCTCACCTTTACTAGCGTCCAACACCGGGGAGCTGTTTTTT

D gene: NA
V gene: TRBV12-5
CDR3 length: 16
clone size: once
J gene: TRBJ2-3
CDR3 protein: CASGLVLGRGTDTQYF
CDR3 DNA: TGTGCTAGTGGTTTGGTACTGGGAAGGGGCACAGATACGCAGTATTTT

D gene: NA
V gene: TRBV6-1
CDR3 length: 14
clone size: once
J gene: TRBJ1-1
CDR3 protein: CASRATEGNAEAFF
CDR3 DNA: TGTGCCAGCAGGGCAACTGAGGGGAACGCTGAAGCTTTCTTT

D gene: TRBD2
V gene: TRBV30
CDR3 length: 14
clone size: NA
J gene: TRBJ2-7
CDR3 protein: CAWSGGLAAYEQYF
CDR3 DNA: TGTGCCTGGAGTGGAGGACTAGCGGCCTACGAGCAGTACTTC

D gene: TRBD1
V gene: TRBV4-1
CDR3 length: 17
clone size: NA
J gene: TRBJ2-4
CDR3 protein: CASSNGGDRASKNIQYF
CDR3 DNA: TGCGCCAGCAGCAACGGAGGGGACAGGGCTTCCAAAAACATTCAGTACTTC

D gene: TRBD1
V gene: TRBV29-1
CDR3 length: 14
clone size: NA
J gene: TRBJ2-5
CDR3 protein: CSVEFPGQGETQYF
CDR3 DNA: TGCAGCGTTGAATTCCCCGGACAGGGAGAGACCCAGTACTTC

D gene: NA
V gene: TRBV7-8
CDR3 length: 17
clone size: NA
J gene: TRBJ2-1
CDR3 protein: CASSLAGLHFSYNEQFF
CDR3 DNA: TGTGCCAGCAGCTTAGCGGGACTTCACTTCTCCTACAATGAGCAGTTCTTC

D gene: NA
V gene: TRBV30
CDR3 length: 14
clone size: NA
J gene: TRBJ1-3
CDR3 protein: CASLGRGSGNTIYF
CDR3 DNA: TGTGCCTCCCTCGGGCGGGGTTCAGGAAACACCATATATTTT

D gene: NA
V gene: TRBV19
CDR3 length: 17
clone size: NA
J gene: TRBJ1-5
CDR3 protein: CASIRRMGDYSNQPQHF
CDR3 DNA: TGTGCCAGTATACGGAGGATGGGGGATTACAGCAATCAGCCCCAGCATTTT

D gene: NA
V gene: TRBV28
CDR3 length: 11
clone size: NA
J gene: TRBJ2-7
CDR3 protein: CASRGRYEQYF
CDR3 DNA: TGTGCCAGCAGGGGGCGCTACGAGCAGTACTTC

D gene: NA
V gene: TRBV6-6
CDR3 length: 12
clone size: NA
J gene: TRBJ1-2
CDR3 protein: CASSSSSSGYTF
CDR3 DNA: TGTGCCAGCAGTTCATCCAGCAGTGGCTACACCTTC

D gene: TRBD1
V gene: TRBV11-2
CDR3 length: 15
clone size: once
J gene: TRBJ2-7
CDR3 protein: CASSLVWDSNYEQYF
CDR3 DNA: TGTGCCAGCAGCTTAGTTTGGGACAGCAACTACGAGCAGTACTTC